The 16 T cell receptor beta chains in this list originate from one sample, sequenced in a study of blood T cell repertoires in COVID-19. The table came from immunoSEQ multiplex PCR; TCRdb's copy has only in-frame clones and leaves some out. The table lists hundreds of thousands of clones, 88% of them singletons, with about 3% in the top ten. The sequenced material came from PBMCs or T cells enriched from blood (not recorded which). These receptors came from a woman between 45 and 65 years old who had recovered from COVID-19.

This clone has just a few counts. The DNA is omitted, as the CDR3 cannot be located on it reliably, and the CDR3 follows TCRdb's listing. CDR3 amino acids: CASSQDISAGSPLHF. The chain combines TRBV3-1 (or the pseudogene TRBV3-2) with TRBJ1-6; the tabulated D call, TRBD1, remains unverified against the DNA. Germline V gene sequence: CDR1 LGHDT, CDR2 YNNKEL (reference sequence). The CDR3 numbers 15 amino acids, ends counted.

The chain carries TRBV15 and TRBJ1-2, with no clear D. CDR1 and CDR2 (germline): LNHNV, YYDKDF (reference sequence). The ends were cut back, 1 base at V and 7 bases at J, with 13 bases in the middle. This CDR3 is built from 14 residues. CDR3 sequence: CATSRVTGESGYTF. In DNA, the CDR3 is TGTGCCACCAGCAGAGTAACTGGAGAGAGTGGCTACACCTTC.

V usage is TRBV29-1 and J usage is TRBJ1-2; TRBD1 might be the D (5 bases). Trimming removed 3 bases at V and 3 bases at J, with 14 bases between. This CDR3 has 14 amino acids. Germline CDR1 and CDR2: SQVTM and ANQGSEA. The CDR3 bases are TGCAGCGTTGAGGGTTGGGGGGTCGACTATGGCTACACCTTC. As protein: CSVEGWGVDYGYTF.

Remarks on this clone: The same CDR3 arises from other DNA sequences in this sample as well. This chain joins TRBV5-6 and TRBJ1-6; TRBD1 is a possible D gene (6 bases). The germline CDR1 and CDR2 sequences are SGHDT and YYEEEE. This CDR3 has 15 amino acids. Trimming shortened V by 0 bases and J by 7 bases, and 11 bases separated the two germline ends. The CDR3 loop reads CASSLAGTGNSPLHF. CDR3 DNA sequence: TGTGCCAGCAGCTTGGCCGGTACAGGGAATTCACCCCTCCACTTT.

The genes are TRBV28 and TRBJ2-7, with unresolved D. This CDR3 has 14 residues. Germline values: CDR1 MDHEN, CDR2 SYDVKM. Between the trimmed V and J ends, which lost 6 bases and 5 bases, there was a span of 17 bases. The chain's CDR3 is CASSQRLQEHEQYF. For the CDR3, the DNA is TGTGCCAGCAGCCAACGCCTGCAGGAACACGAGCAGTACTTC.

The chain links TRBV7-8 to TRBJ1-3; D remains unclear. V was cut by 5 bases and J by 4 bases, with 12 bases left in between. CDR1 is SGHVS and CDR2 is FQNEAQ in the germline V gene. The CDR3 runs to 14 residues. DNA for the CDR3: TGTGCCAGCAGCCCTCGGTCAGGAGGAAACACCATATATTTT. Its protein product is CASSPRSGGNTIYF.

J is TRBJ1-3 and V is TRBV28, with a weak D call TRBD1 (6 bases). The CDR3 is 15 residues long. The V end was cut by 3 bases, the J end by 4 bases, with 13 bases between. Germline assignment: CDR1 MDHEN and CDR2 SYDVKM. CDR3 sequence: CASSFGGASGNTIYF. CDR3 nucleotides: TGTGCCAGCAGTTTTGGGGGCGCTTCGGGAAACACCATATATTTT.

This rearrangement joins TRBV28 to TRBJ1-2; 7 bases align to TRBD1. V lost 5 bases and J lost 2; bases outside the gene matches: 5. This CDR3 has 14 amino acids. From germline, CDR1 is MDHEN and CDR2 SYDVKM. CDR3 sequence: CASSTRQGNYGYTF. CDR3 bases: TGTGCCAGCAGTACCCGACAGGGCAACTATGGCTACACCTTC.

The count of this clone is one. The chain uses TRBV11-3 and TRBJ2-1; possible D gene TRBD2, 5 bases. V gave up 5 bases and J gave up 9 bases, with 14 bases separating them. CDR1 is SGHNT, CDR2 YENEEA, per germline. There are 13 residues in the CDR3. The CDR3 DNA reads as TGTGCCAGCAGCCCCCGTACCGGGGTTGAGCAGTTCTTC. Protein product: CASSPRTGVEQFF.

The chain couples TRBV5-6 to TRBJ1-6; no reliable D call. The V and J ends lost 5 bases and 0 bases respectively, with 12 bases between them. This CDR3 comprises 16 residues. In germline, CDR1 is SGHDT, CDR2 YYEEEE. The CDR3 spells CASSFRSSSYNSPLHF. The DNA of the CDR3 is TGTGCCAGCAGTTTCCGGTCGAGCTCCTATAATTCACCCCTCCACTTT.

A note on this clone: Other DNA sequences within the sample encode an identical CDR3. The chain joins TRBV6-2 or TRBV6-3 to TRBJ1-5; D is undetermined. Germline V gives CDR1 MNHEY, CDR2 SVGEGT. This CDR3 region has 15 residues. Deletions cut 2 bases from V and 2 bases from J, with 10 bases between. In nucleotides, the CDR3 is TGTGCCAGCAGTTACGGCGGCACCGGCAATCAGCCCCAGCATTTT. Translation gives CASSYGGTGNQPQHF.

The chain links TRBV5-5 to TRBJ2-5; 8 bases fit TRBD2. The V gene end was trimmed by 4 bases and the J gene end by 2 bases; junction bases not matched to a gene: 7. Germline V CDR1 and CDR2: SGHKS, YYEKEE (reference sequence). CDR3 length equals 15 residues. The CDR3 DNA follows: TGTGCCAGCAGCCCCCGGACTAGCTTACAAGAGACCCAGTACTTC. Translating gives CASSPRTSLQETQYF.

With respect to this clone: Other DNA sequences from this sample encode an identical CDR3 as well. As DNA, the CDR3 is TGTGCCAGCAGTTCAGACAGGTTGAACACTGAAGCTTTCTTT. Residues: CASSSDRLNTEAFF. The chain is built from TRBV27 and TRBJ1-1, with a weak D call TRBD1 (6 bases). The V gene's germline CDR1 is MNHEY and CDR2 SMNVEV (reference sequence). This CDR3 is built from 14 residues. Trimming took off 4 bases at V and 0 bases at J, with 9 bases between the two ends.

CDR3 amino acids: CALGDRANTEAFF. The CDR3 DNA reads as TGTGCCTTGGGGGACAGGGCCAACACTGAAGCTTTCTTT. V gene TRBV30 combines with J gene TRBJ1-1; 9 bases are shared with TRBD1. V shed 7 bases, J shed 2 bases, and the junction held 5 bases outside the gene matches. Germline V gene data show CDR1 as GTSNPN and CDR2 as SVGIG (reference sequence). This CDR3 spans 13 amino acids.

In its sample, this clone was seen many times. This sequence joins TRBV19 and TRBJ1-2; the match to TRBD1 covers 8 bases. V was pared by 9 bases and J by 3 bases, with 6 bases of the junction left unmatched. The germline V gene encodes CDR1 LNHDA and CDR2 SQIVND (reference sequence). CDR3 length equals 13 residues. The DNA of the CDR3 is TGTGCCAGCGGTGACAGGGGCGACTATGGCTACACCTTC. Its translation: CASGDRGDYGYTF.

The rearrangement joins TRBV28 to TRBJ2-1; a weak D match, TRBD1 (6 bases). There are 16 residues in the CDR3. V gave up 4 bases and J gave up 0 bases, with 13 bases separating them. From germline, CDR1 is MDHEN and CDR2 SYDVKM. CDR3 bases: TGTGCCAGCAGTTCCTACAGGGAACTCTCCTACAATGAGCAGTTCTTC. It translates to CASSSYRELSYNEQFF.